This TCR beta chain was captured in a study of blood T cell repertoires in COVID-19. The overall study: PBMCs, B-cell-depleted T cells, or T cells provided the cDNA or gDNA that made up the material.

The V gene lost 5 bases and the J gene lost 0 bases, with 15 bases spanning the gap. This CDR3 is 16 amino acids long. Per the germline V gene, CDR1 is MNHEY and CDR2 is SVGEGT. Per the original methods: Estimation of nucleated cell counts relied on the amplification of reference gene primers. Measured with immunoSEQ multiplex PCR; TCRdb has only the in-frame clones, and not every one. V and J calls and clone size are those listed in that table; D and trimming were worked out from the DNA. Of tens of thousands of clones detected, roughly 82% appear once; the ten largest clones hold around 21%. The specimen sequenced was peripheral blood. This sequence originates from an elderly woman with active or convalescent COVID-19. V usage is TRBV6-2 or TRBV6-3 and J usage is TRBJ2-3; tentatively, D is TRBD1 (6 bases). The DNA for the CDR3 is TGTGCCAGCAGTGGACAGCGCCGGACTAGCACAGATACGCAGTATTTT. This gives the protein CASSGQRRTSTDTQYF.